These T cell receptor beta chains were read from a single sample in a study of STAT3 mutations in large granular lymphocyte leukemia. The method was immunoSEQ multiplex PCR; TCRdb's version includes in-frame clones alone and lacks a portion of them. The data hold some 37,000 clones, with about 88% observed a single time. The specimen was PBMCs. The source of these receptors is a human donor with T large granular lymphocyte leukemia. Some clones in this sample may be carry-over from other donors' samples. The CDR3 runs from the conserved cysteine through the conserved F or W. A D gene is named only where the DNA matches it firmly. Clone size is shown for a subset of rows, as once, few, many or a class of expanded clone.

- TRBJ2-5 TRBV5-6 14 - TGTGCCAGCAGCCTATGGACAGCGCAAGAGACCCAGTACTTC CASSLWTAQETQYF
- TRBJ2-1 TRBV4-2 14 - TGTGCCAGCAGCCGACTAGATGACTACAATGAGCAGTTCTTC CASSRLDDYNEQFF
- TRBJ1-1 TRBV13 14 - TGTGCCAGCACCCACCTGACATGGAACACTGAAGCTTTCTTT CASTHLTWNTEAFF
once TRBJ1-6 TRBV18 18 - TGTGCCAGCTCACCTACTCGCGCAATTTCCCCCTATAATTCACCCCTCCACTTT CASSPTRAISPYNSPLHF
- TRBJ2-1 TRBV5-1 14 - TGCGCCAGCAGCCTGACAATTTCCTACAATGAGCAGTTCTTC CASSLTISYNEQFF
- TRBJ2-3 TRBV5-6 14 TRBD2 TGTGCCAGCAGCCTTAGCGGGGGTGGGGATACGCAGTATTTT CASSLSGGGDTQYF
- TRBJ1-2 TRBV6-6 15 - TGTGCCAGCAGAGTTACACAGGGAGTTAGCTATGGCTACACCTTC CASRVTQGVSYGYTF
- TRBJ1-5 TRBV2 14 TRBD1 TGTGCCAGCAGCGAGGACAGGGGTACTCAGCCCCAGCATTTT CASSEDRGTQPQHF
- TRBJ1-1 TRBV7-2 12 - TGTGCCAGCAGTCGGTTGAACACTGAAGCTTTCTTT CASSRLNTEAFF
- TRBJ1-1 TRBV10-3 15 - TGTGCCATCAGTGAGTCGTCCACATCGGGGACTGAAGCTTTCTTT CAISESSTSGTEAFF
- TRBJ2-2 TRBV5-1 13 TRBD2 TGCGCCAGCAACGGGGGGGACACCGGGGAGCTGTTTTTT CASNGGDTGELFF
once TRBJ2-1 TRBV7-9 16 TRBD1 TGTGCCAGCAGACTACACCGGGACAGGGCTACGAATGAGCAGTTCTTC CASRLHRDRATNEQFF
once TRBJ1-3 TRBV7-2 16 - TGTGCCAGCAGCTTCGGAGGCGGACAAGCAACCGACACCATATATTTT CASSFGGGQATDTIYF
- TRBJ1-2 TRBV5-6 14 - TGTGCCAGCAGCTTGGATATGGGGGATCATGGCTACACCTTC CASSLDMGDHGYTF
few TRBJ2-3 TRBV25-1 17 TRBD2 TGTGCCAGCAGTGACCCCACGCGGGGGGGCCCTCGAGATACGCAGTATTTT CASSDPTRGGPRDTQYF
- TRBJ1-5 TRBV18 14 TRBD1 TGTGCCAGCTCACAGGGGGCGACTAATCAGCCCCAGCATTTT CASSQGATNQPQHF
- TRBJ2-3 TRBV5-4 12 - TGTGCCAGCAGCTTATTGGCAGATACGCAGTATTTT CASSLLADTQYF
- TRBJ2-1 TRBV5-6 15 TRBD1 TGTGCCAGCAGCTTATTAGGGGGCGCTTACAATGAGCAGTTCTTC CASSLLGGAYNEQFF
once TRBJ1-4 TRBV6-5 15 TRBD1 TGTGCCAGCAGACCCGTTGGGACAGGGAATGAAAAACTGTTTTTT CASRPVGTGNEKLFF